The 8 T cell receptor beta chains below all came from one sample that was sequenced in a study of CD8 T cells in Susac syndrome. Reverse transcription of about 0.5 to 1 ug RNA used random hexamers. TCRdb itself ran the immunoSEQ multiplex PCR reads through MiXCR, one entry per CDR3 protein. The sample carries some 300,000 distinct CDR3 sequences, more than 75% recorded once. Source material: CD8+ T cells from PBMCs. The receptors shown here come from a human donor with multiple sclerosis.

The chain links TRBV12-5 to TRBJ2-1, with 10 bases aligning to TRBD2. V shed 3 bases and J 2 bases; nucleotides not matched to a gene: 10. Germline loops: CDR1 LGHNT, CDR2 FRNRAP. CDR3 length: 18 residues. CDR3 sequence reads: CASGFQLAGRTTYNEQFF. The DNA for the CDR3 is TGTGCTAGTGGTTTCCAACTAGCGGGACGTACGACCTACAATGAGCAGTTCTTC. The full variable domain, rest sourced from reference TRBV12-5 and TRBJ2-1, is DARVTQTPRHKVTEMGQEVTMRCQPILGHNTVFWYRQTMMQGLELLAYFRNRAPLDDSGMPKDRFSAEMPDATLATLKIQPSEPRDSAVYFCASGFQLAGRTTYNEQFFGPGTRLTVL.

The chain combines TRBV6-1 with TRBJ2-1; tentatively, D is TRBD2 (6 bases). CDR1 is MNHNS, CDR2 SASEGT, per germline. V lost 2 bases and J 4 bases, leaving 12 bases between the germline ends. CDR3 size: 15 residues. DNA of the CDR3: TGTGCCAGCAGTGAACGAACGGGAGTGTACAATGAGCAGTTCTTC. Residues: CASSERTGVYNEQFF.

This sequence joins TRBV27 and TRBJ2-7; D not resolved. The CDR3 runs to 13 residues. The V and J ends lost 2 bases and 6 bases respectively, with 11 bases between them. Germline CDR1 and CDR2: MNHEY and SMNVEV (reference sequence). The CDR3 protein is CASSLGPTSEQYF. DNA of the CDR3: TGTGCCAGCAGTTTAGGCCCGACAAGCGAGCAGTACTTC.

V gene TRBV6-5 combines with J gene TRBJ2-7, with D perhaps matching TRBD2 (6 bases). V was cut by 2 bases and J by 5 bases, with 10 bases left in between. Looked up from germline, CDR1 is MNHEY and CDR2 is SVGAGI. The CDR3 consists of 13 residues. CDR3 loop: CASSYNSGDEQYF. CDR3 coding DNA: TGTGCCAGCAGTTACAATTCGGGAGACGAGCAGTACTTC.

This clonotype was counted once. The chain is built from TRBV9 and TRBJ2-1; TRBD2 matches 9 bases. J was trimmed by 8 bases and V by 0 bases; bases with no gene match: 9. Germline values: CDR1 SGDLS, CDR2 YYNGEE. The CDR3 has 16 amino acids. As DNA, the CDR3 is TGTGCCAGCAGCGTAGAGGGCGGGAGGGCCGTGGATGAGCAGTTCTTC. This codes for CASSVEGGRAVDEQFF.

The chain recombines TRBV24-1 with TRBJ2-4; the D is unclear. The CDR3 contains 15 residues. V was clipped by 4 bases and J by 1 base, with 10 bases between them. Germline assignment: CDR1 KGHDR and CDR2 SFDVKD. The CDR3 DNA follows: TGTGCCACCAGTGAACGTGGGGTCGCCAAAAACATTCAGTACTTC. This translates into CATSERGVAKNIQYF.

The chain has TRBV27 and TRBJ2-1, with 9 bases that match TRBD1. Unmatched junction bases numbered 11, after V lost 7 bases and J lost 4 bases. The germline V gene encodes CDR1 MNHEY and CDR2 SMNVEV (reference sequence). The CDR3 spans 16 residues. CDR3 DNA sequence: TGTGCCAGCAACATCGATGACAGGGGGGATTACAATGAGCAGTTCTTC. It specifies CASNIDDRGDYNEQFF.

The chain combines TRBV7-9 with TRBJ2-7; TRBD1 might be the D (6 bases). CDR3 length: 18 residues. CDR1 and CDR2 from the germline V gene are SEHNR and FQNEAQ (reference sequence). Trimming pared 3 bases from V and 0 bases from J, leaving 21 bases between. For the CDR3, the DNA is TGTGCCAGCAGCTTCCGGGACACACGGACTTCGAGCTCCTACGAGCAGTACTTC. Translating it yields CASSFRDTRTSSSYEQYF.